This T cell receptor (beta chain) was profiled in a study of Graves' ophthalmopathy and Graves' hyperthyroidism. The length of the CDR3 is 15 residues. V gave up 2 bases and J gave up 9 bases, with 20 bases separating them. Germline lookup yields CDR1 ENHRY and CDR2 SYGVKD. Whole-study results and caveats: Sensitivity of around 70% and specificity of 72.22% were achieved by the model that predicted ophthalmopathy progression.

TCR beta CDR3 regions were amplified from RNA transcripts. First-round RT-PCR relied on HTBI primers, and a second-round multiplex PCR came next. TCRdb called the multiplex PCR reads again in MiXCR, with one record for every CDR3 protein. This sample has about 700,000 distinct CDR3 sequences, with 35% to 50% found just once. Points on this clonotype: Its antigen is undetermined.

The clonotype was recovered from an adult man with Graves' ophthalmopathy. This chain joins TRBV10-3 and TRBJ2-7; tentatively, D is TRBD1 (6 bases). Source material: peripheral blood. The CDR3 DNA sequence: TGTGCCATCAGTGAGACCCTCCAGGGGAACCCAGGGCAGTACTTC. Its protein product is CAISETLQGNPGQYF.